This is a list of T cell receptor beta chains from one sample in a study of OX40 agonist ivuxolimab in advanced cancers. TCRdb's copy holds only in-frame clones and misses some; the assay was immunoSEQ multiplex PCR. The profile shows roughly 56,000 clones, around 84% of them singletons. The sample consisted of CD4+ or CD8+ T cells sorted from blood, taken in a trial of the OX40 agonist ivuxolimab. These receptors were obtained from an adult with an advanced solid tumor such as melanoma, head and neck, liver or kidney cancer. Each CDR3 is given with its conserved first and last residue. A D gene is named only where the DNA matches it firmly. Size is omitted from some rows. Given values are once, few, many or a class for expanded clones.

clone_size j_call v_call d_call cdr3_aa cdr3_nt
. TRBJ1-2 TRBV5-5 . CASSLVDYTPARYTF TGTGCCAGCAGCTTGGTGGATTACACACCCGCTCGCTACACCTTC
few TRBJ1-4 TRBV10-1 TRBD1 CASINSTGDDEKLFF TGCGCCAGCATAAACTCGACAGGGGATGATGAAAAACTGTTTTTT
. TRBJ2-1 TRBV5-4 TRBD1 CASSFRGSDVGNEQFF TGTGCCAGCAGCTTCAGGGGGAGCGACGTGGGAAATGAGCAGTTCTTC
. TRBJ2-2 TRBV7-2 . CASSLTPSWDTGELFF TGTGCCAGCAGCTTAACGCCCTCCTGGGACACCGGGGAGCTGTTTTTT
. TRBJ1-1 TRBV5-4 . CASSSYRGSTEAFF TGTGCCAGCAGCTCCTATCGGGGGAGCACTGAAGCTTTCTTT
. TRBJ2-2 TRBV28 TRBD2 CASSEVAGAPGELFF TGTGCCAGCAGCGAGGTAGCGGGAGCCCCCGGGGAGCTGTTTTTT
. TRBJ2-5 TRBV28 . CASSRLVGTRKTQYF TGTGCCAGCAGTAGACTAGTCGGAACCCGTAAGACCCAGTACTTC
. TRBJ1-2 TRBV15 . CATSSPLNYGYTF TGTGCCACCAGCAGTCCACTTAACTATGGCTACACCTTC
. TRBJ2-3 TRBV30 . CAWSVGGTDTQYF TGTGCCTGGAGTGTAGGTGGCACAGATACGCAGTATTTT
. TRBJ1-4 TRBV18 . CASSPPPGQGEESEKLFF TGTGCCAGCTCACCACCCCCGGGGCAAGGGGAAGAATCCGAAAAACTGTTTTTT
once TRBJ2-7 TRBV19 . CASSIDLRDLLTPVGTAYEQYF TGTGCCAGTAGTATAGACCTACGGGACCTTCTTACCCCTGTGGGGACCGCCTACGAGCAGTACTTC
. TRBJ2-7 TRBV28 . CASSVGKTYRLAYEQYF TGTGCCAGCAGCGTCGGGAAGACATACAGGCTCGCCTACGAGCAGTACTTC
once TRBJ1-5 TRBV7-2 . CASSLGGVRQPQHF TGTGCCAGCAGCTTAGGGGGGGTTCGCCAGCCCCAGCATTTT
. TRBJ2-7 TRBV19 . CASSNGAGVSYEQYF TGTGCCAGTAGTAATGGAGCGGGTGTGTCCTACGAGCAGTACTTC
. TRBJ2-3 TRBV28 . CASSNTGPHTDTQYF TGTGCCAGCAGTAATACAGGGCCACACACAGATACGCAGTATTTT
. TRBJ2-7 TRBV5-4 TRBD2 CASSGTSGSGYEQYF TGTGCCAGCAGCGGCACTAGCGGGAGTGGTTACGAGCAGTACTTC
. TRBJ2-1 TRBV7-9 . CASSLLGMSSYNEQFF TGTGCCAGCAGCTTATTGGGTATGAGCTCCTACAATGAGCAGTTCTTC
. TRBJ2-7 TRBV11-3 TRBD2 CASRLAGGRGEQYF TGTGCCAGCAGGCTCGCCGGCGGGAGAGGCGAGCAGTACTTC
. TRBJ2-5 TRBV7-2 . CASSLVQETQYF TGTGCCAGCAGCTTAGTACAAGAGACCCAGTACTTC
. TRBJ2-1 TRBV28 TRBD2 CASSPASGLAGYSSYNEQFF TGTGCCAGCAGCCCGGCGTCGGGGCTAGCGGGGTATAGCTCCTACAATGAGCAGTTCTTC
few TRBJ2-2 TRBV5-6 TRBD2 CASSLGPSGMNGELFF TGTGCCAGCAGCTTGGGGCCTAGCGGGATGAACGGGGAGCTGTTTTTT
. TRBJ2-1 TRBV28 TRBD1 CASTLLGTGVFEQFF TGTGCCAGCACACTGCTGGGGACAGGGGTTTTTGAGCAGTTCTTC
few TRBJ2-3 TRBV28 TRBD2 CASSLAGGPVDTQYF TGTGCCAGCAGTTTAGCGGGAGGGCCGGTAGATACGCAGTATTTT
. TRBJ2-7 TRBV7-2 TRBD2 CASSLGLAVTSYEQYF TGTGCCAGCAGCCTCGGACTAGCGGTAACCTCCTACGAGCAGTACTTC
once TRBJ1-4 TRBV4-1 . CASRNAYNEKLFF TGCGCCAGCAGGAACGCTTATAATGAAAAACTGTTTTTT
. TRBJ1-5 TRBV28 . CASGGGNNQPQHF TGTGCCAGCGGCGGGGGCAACAATCAGCCCCAGCATTTT
once TRBJ2-1 TRBV5-1 . CASSFRGLSYNEQFF TGCGCCAGCAGCTTCCGGGGACTTTCCTACAATGAGCAGTTCTTC
once TRBJ2-2 TRBV6-1 . CASSLGNTGELFF TGTGCCAGCAGTTTAGGAAACACCGGGGAGCTGTTTTTT
. TRBJ2-1 TRBV5-5 . CASSKTRENEQFF TGTGCCAGCAGCAAAACCCGGGAGAATGAGCAGTTCTTC
. TRBJ2-4 TRBV20-1 . CSARVGDIQYF TGCAGTGCTAGAGTCGGGGACATTCAGTACTTC
. TRBJ2-2 TRBV5-5 . CASRTQIITGELFF TGTGCCAGCAGAACGCAGATAATCACCGGGGAGCTGTTTTTT
. TRBJ2-1 TRBV21-1 . CASSNMGGELAGGPWNEQFF TGTGCCAGCAGCAATATGGGCGGAGAACTAGCGGGAGGGCCATGGAATGAGCAGTTCTTC
. TRBJ1-5 TRBV10-1 TRBD1 CASSTGVHGTQHF TGCGCCAGCAGTACAGGGGTCCATGGGACCCAGCATTTT
. TRBJ1-1 TRBV5-6 . CASSLGISTEAFF TGTGCCAGCAGCCTGGGGATTTCCACTGAAGCTTTCTTT
. TRBJ1-4 TRBV7-9 . CASSLGGYTNEKLFF TGTGCCAGCAGCTTAGGGGGCTACACTAATGAAAAACTGTTTTTT
. TRBJ2-7 TRBV18 . CASSPGTGNEQYF TGTGCCAGCTCACCCGGGACGGGCAACGAGCAGTACTTC
. TRBJ1-5 TRBV30 . CAWSGGWDQPQHF TGTGCCTGGAGCGGGGGTTGGGATCAGCCCCAGCATTTT
. TRBJ2-1 TRBV4-3 TRBD1 CASSPYSDRPMEQFF TGCGCCAGCAGCCCTTATTCGGACAGGCCAATGGAGCAGTTCTTC
. TRBJ2-7 TRBV7-2 TRBD2 CASRTSGSNEQYF TGTGCCAGCAGGACTAGCGGGAGTAACGAGCAGTACTTC
. TRBJ2-1 TRBV2 TRBD1 CASSAGQGGTSYNEQFF TGTGCCAGCAGTGCGGGACAGGGCGGAACCTCCTACAATGAGCAGTTCTTC
. TRBJ2-1 TRBV2 . CASRRQTYNEQFF TGTGCCAGCAGAAGGCAGACCTACAATGAGCAGTTCTTC
. TRBJ2-7 TRBV5-1 . CASSSLTGEILYF TGCGCCAGCAGCTCTTTGACCGGGGAGATTCTGTACTTC
. TRBJ2-1 TRBV7-8 TRBD1 CASSPDSGQVNEQFF TGTGCCAGCAGCCCAGACTCCGGACAGGTCAATGAGCAGTTCTTC
. TRBJ2-1 TRBV7-9 TRBD2 CASSTTGLAGGLGSREQFF TGTGCCAGCAGCACCACGGGCCTAGCGGGAGGGCTTGGGAGCAGGGAGCAGTTCTTC
. TRBJ2-3 TRBV5-5 TRBD1 CASSLRGQGAFDTQYF TGTGCCAGCAGCTTGAGGGGACAGGGGGCTTTCGATACGCAGTATTTT
. TRBJ2-7 TRBV19 . CASSTGSSYEQYF TGTGCCAGTAGCACAGGTAGCTCCTACGAGCAGTACTTC
. TRBJ1-4 TRBV11-2 . CASSLDLSGPEKLFF TGTGCCAGCAGCTTAGATCTTTCGGGTCCAGAAAAACTGTTTTTT
. TRBJ2-5 TRBV28 TRBD2 CASSLTSGGETQYF TGTGCCAGCAGTTTAACGTCGGGAGGGGAGACCCAGTACTTC
. TRBJ2-3 TRBV11-2 . CASSLYTDTQYF TGTGCCAGCAGCTTATACACAGATACGCAGTATTTT
. TRBJ2-3 TRBV4-1 TRBD2 CASSQPASGRARRVWYF TGCGCCAGCAGCCAACCCGCTAGCGGGAGGGCACGGCGGGTGTGGTATTTT
. TRBJ2-7 TRBV6-5 . CASRRNLASEQYF TGTGCCAGCAGACGAAATCTAGCAAGCGAGCAGTACTTC
. TRBJ2-5 TRBV5-6 . CASSTGGGRRETQYF TGTGCCAGCAGCACTGGTGGGGGCCGGCGGGAGACCCAGTACTTC
. TRBJ2-7 TRBV5-6 . CASSLEREQYF TGTGCCAGCAGCTTGGAGCGCGAGCAGTACTTC